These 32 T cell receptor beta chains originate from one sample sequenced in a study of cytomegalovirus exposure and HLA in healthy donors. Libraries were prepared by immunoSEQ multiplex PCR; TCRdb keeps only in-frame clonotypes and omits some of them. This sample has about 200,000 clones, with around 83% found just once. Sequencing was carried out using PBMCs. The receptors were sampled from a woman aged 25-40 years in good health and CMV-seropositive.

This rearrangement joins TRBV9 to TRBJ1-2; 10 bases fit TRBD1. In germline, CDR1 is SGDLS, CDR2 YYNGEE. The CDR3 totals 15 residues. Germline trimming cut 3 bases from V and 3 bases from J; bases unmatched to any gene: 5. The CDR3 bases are TGTGCCAGCAGCGCTGGACAGGGGGGTTACTATGGCTACACCTTC. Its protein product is CASSAGQGGYYGYTF.

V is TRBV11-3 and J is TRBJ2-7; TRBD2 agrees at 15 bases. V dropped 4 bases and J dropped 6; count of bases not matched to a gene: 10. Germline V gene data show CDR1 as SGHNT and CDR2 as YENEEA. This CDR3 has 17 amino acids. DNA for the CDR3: TGTGCCAGCAGCTCGGGACTAGCGGGAGGAAACGTGGGCGAGCAGTACTTC. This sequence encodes CASSSGLAGGNVGEQYF. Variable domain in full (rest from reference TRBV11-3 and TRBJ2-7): EAGVVQSPRYKIIEKKQPVAFWCNPISGHNTLYWYLQNLGQGPELLIRYENEEAVDDSQLPKDRFSAERLKGVDSTLKIQPAELGDSAVYLCASSSGLAGGNVGEQYFGPGTRLTVT.

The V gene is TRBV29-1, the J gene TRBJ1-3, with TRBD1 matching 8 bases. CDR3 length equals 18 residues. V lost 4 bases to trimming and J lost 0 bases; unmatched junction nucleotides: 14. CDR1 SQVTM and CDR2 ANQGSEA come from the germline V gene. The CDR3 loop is CSVGSVQGASNSGNTIYF. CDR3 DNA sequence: TGCAGCGTTGGTAGCGTCCAGGGGGCCAGTAACTCTGGAAACACCATATATTTT.

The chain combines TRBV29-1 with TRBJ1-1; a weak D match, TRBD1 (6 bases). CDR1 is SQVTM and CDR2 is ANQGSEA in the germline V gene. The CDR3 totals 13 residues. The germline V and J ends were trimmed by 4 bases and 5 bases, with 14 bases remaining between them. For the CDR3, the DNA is TGCAGCGTTGTACAGGGTCGAGGGACTGAAGCTTTCTTT. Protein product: CSVVQGRGTEAFF.

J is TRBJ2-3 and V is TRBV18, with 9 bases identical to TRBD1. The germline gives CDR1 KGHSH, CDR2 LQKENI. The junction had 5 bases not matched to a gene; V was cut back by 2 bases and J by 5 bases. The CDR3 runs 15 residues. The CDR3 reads CASSPNRGPVDTQYF. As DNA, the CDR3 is TGTGCCAGCTCACCAAACAGGGGGCCGGTAGATACGCAGTATTTT. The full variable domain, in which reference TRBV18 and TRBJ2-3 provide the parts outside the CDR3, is NAGVMQNPRHLVRRRGQEARLRCSPMKGHSHVYWYRQLPEEGLKFMVYLQKENIIDESGMPKERFSAEFPKEGPSILRIQQVVRGDSAAYFCASSPNRGPVDTQYFGPGTRLTVL.

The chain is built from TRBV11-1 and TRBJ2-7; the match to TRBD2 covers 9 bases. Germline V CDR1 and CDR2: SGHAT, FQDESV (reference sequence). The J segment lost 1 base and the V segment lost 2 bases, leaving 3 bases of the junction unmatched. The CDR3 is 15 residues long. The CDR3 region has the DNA TGTGCCAGCAGCTTATTAGCGGGAGCTTCCTACGAGCAGTACTTC. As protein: CASSLLAGASYEQYF.

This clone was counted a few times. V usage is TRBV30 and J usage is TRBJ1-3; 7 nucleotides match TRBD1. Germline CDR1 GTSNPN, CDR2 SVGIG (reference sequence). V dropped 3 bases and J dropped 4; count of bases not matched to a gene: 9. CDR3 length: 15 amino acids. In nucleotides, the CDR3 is TGTGCCTGGAGCGATGGACAGGCCGTAGGAAACACCATATATTTT. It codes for CAWSDGQAVGNTIYF.

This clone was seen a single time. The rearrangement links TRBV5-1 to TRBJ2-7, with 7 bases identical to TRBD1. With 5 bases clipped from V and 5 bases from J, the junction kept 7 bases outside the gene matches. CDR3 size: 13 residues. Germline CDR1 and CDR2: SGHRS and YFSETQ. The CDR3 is CASRVQDRDEQYF. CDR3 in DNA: TGCGCCAGCAGGGTACAAGACAGGGACGAGCAGTACTTC.

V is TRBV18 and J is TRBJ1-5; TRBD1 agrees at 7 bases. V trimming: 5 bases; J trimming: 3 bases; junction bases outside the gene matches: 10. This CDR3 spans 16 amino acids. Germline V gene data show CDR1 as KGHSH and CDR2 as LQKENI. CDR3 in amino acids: CASSLYRDSDNQPQHF. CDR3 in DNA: TGTGCCAGCTCATTGTACCGGGACAGTGACAATCAGCCCCAGCATTTT. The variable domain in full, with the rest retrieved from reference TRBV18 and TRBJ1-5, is NAGVMQNPRHLVRRRGQEARLRCSPMKGHSHVYWYRQLPEEGLKFMVYLQKENIIDESGMPKERFSAEFPKEGPSILRIQQVVRGDSAAYFCASSLYRDSDNQPQHFGDGTRLSIL.

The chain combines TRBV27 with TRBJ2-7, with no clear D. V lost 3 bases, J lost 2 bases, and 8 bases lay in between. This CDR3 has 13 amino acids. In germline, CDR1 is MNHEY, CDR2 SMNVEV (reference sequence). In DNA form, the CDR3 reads TGTGCCAGCAGTTTGCAGATAACCTACGAGCAGTACTTC. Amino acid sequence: CASSLQITYEQYF.

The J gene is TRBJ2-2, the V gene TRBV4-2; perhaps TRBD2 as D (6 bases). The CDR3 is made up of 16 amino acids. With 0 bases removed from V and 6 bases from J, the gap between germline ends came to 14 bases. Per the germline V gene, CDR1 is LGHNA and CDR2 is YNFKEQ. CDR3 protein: CASSQETSQSSGELFF. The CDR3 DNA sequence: TGTGCCAGCAGCCAAGAAACTAGCCAGTCATCCGGGGAGCTGTTTTTT.

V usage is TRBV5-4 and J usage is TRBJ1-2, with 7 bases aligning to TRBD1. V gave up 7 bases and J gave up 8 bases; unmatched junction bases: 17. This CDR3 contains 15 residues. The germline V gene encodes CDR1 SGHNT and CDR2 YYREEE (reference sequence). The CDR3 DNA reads TGTGCCAGCTCCTCGGGACAGCGGGGGAGTCAGGGCTACACCTTC. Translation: CASSSGQRGSQGYTF.

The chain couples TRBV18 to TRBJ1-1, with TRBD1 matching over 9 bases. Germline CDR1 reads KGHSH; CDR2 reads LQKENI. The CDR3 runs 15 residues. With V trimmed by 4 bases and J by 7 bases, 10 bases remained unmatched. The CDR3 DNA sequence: TGTGCCAGCTCACGGGGACAGGGAATTTTGGGTGAAGCTTTCTTT. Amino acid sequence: CASSRGQGILGEAFF.

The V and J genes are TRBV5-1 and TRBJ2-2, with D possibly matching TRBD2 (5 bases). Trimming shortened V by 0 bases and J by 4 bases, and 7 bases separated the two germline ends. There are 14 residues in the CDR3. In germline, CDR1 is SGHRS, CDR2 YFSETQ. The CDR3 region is CASSLDGSTGELFF. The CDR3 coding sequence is TGCGCCAGCAGCTTGGATGGGAGCACCGGGGAGCTGTTTTTT.

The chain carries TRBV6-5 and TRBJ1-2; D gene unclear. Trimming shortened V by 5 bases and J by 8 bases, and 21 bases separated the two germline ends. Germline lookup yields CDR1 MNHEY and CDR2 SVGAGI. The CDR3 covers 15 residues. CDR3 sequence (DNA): TGTGCCAGCAGTCTCCGGCCCTCCGGGGAAATAGGCTACACCTTC. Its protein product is CASSLRPSGEIGYTF.

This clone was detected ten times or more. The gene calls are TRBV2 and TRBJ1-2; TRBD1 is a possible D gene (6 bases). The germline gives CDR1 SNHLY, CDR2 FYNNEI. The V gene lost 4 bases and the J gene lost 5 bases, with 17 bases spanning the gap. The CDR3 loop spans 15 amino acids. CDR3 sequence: CASSGTKTGFYGYTF. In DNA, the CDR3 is TGTGCCAGCAGTGGTACTAAGACAGGCTTTTATGGCTACACCTTC. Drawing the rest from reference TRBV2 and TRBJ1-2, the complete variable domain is EPEVTQTPSHQVTQMGQEVILRCVPISNHLYFYWYRQILGQKVEFLVSFYNNEISEKSEIFDDQFSVERPDGSNFTLKIRSTKLEDSAMYFCASSGTKTGFYGYTFGSGTRLTVV.

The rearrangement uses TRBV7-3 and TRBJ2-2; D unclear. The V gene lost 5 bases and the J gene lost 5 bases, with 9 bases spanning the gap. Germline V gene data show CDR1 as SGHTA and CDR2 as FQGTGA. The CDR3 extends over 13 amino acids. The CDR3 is CASSPTTTGELFF. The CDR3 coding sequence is TGTGCCAGCAGCCCCACAACGACCGGGGAGCTGTTTTTT.

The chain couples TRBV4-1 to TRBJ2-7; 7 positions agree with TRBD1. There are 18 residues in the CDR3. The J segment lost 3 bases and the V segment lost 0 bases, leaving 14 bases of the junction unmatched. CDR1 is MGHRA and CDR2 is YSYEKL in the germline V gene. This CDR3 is CASSQDPPDRELNYEQYF. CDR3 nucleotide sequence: TGCGCCAGCAGCCAAGACCCACCCGACAGGGAACTCAACTACGAGCAGTACTTC.

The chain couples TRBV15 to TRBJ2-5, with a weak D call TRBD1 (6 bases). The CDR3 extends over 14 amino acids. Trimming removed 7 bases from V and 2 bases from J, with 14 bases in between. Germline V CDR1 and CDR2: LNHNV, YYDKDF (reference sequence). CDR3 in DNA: TGTGCCACCACCGCTCGAGGGGGACAAGAGACCCAGTACTTC. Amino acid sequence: CATTARGGQETQYF.

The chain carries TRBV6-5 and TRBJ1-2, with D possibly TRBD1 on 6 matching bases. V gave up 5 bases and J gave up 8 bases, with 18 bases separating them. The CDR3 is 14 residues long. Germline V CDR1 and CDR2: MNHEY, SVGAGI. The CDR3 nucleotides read TGTGCCAGCAGTAAAACAGGGCAGAGTGTGGGCTACACCTTC. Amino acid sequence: CASSKTGQSVGYTF.

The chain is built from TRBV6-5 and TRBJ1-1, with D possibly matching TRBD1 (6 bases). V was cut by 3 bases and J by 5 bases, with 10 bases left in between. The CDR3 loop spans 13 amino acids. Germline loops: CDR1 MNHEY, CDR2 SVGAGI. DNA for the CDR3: TGTGCCAGCAGTTATCAGGGGAATACTGAAGCTTTCTTT. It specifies CASSYQGNTEAFF.

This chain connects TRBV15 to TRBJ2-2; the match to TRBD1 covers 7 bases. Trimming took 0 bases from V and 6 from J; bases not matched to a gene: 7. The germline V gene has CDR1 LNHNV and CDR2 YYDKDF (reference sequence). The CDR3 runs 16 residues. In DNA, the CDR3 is TGTGCCACCAGCAGAGAACTCCGACAGGGCGCCGGGGAGCTGTTTTTT. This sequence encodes CATSRELRQGAGELFF.

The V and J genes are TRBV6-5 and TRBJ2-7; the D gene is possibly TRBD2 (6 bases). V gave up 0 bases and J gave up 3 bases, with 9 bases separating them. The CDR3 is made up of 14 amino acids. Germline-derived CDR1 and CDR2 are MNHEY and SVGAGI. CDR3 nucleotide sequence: TGTGCCAGCAGTTACTCGAGGACTAACTACGAGCAGTACTTC. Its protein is CASSYSRTNYEQYF.

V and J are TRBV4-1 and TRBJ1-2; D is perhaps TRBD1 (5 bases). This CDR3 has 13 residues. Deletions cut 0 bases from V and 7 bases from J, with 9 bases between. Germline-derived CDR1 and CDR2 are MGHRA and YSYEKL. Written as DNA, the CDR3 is TGCGCCAGCAGCCAAGAATGGGGGGTTGGCTACACCTTC. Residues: CASSQEWGVGYTF.

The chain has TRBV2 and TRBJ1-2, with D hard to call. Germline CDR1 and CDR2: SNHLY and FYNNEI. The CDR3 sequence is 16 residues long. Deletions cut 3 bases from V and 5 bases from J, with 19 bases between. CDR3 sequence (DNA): TGTGCCAGCAGTGAGATACCCCAGGCCCCTTCGTATGGCTACACCTTC. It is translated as CASSEIPQAPSYGYTF.

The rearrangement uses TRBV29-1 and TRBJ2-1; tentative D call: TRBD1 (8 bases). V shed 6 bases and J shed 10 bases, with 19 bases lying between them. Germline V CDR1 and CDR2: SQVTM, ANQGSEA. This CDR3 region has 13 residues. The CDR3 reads CSVAYRGGMEQFF. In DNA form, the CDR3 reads TGCAGCGTGGCCTACAGGGGGGGAATGGAGCAGTTCTTC.

The CDR3 spells CASRQNQPQHF. CDR3 nucleotide sequence: TGTGCCAGCAGACAGAATCAGCCCCAGCATTTT. This chain connects TRBV28 to TRBJ1-5; D is undetermined. The V gene's germline CDR1 is MDHEN and CDR2 SYDVKM. Between the trimmed V and J ends, which lost 6 bases and 4 bases, there was a span of 4 bases. The CDR3 has 11 residues.

CDR3 residues: CASTMTGSLEQFF. The CDR3 DNA sequence: TGCGCCAGCACCATGACAGGTAGTCTTGAGCAGTTCTTC. V and J are TRBV5-1 and TRBJ2-1; tentative D call: TRBD1 (6 bases). The CDR3 runs 13 residues. V lost 6 bases and J 9 bases, leaving 16 bases between the germline ends. Germline loops: CDR1 SGHRS, CDR2 YFSETQ.

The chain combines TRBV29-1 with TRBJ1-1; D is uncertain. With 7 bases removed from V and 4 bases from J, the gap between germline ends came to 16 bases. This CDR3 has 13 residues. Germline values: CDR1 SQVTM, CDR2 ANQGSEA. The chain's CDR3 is CSAAKSEGTEAFF. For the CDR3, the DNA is TGCAGCGCCGCCAAGTCGGAGGGCACTGAAGCTTTCTTT.

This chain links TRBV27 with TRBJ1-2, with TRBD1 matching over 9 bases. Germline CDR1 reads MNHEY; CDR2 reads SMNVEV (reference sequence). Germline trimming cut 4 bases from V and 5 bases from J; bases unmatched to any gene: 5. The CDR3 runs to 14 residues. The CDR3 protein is CASSSRTGVYGYTF. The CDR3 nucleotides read TGTGCCAGCAGTTCTCGGACAGGGGTTTATGGCTACACCTTC.

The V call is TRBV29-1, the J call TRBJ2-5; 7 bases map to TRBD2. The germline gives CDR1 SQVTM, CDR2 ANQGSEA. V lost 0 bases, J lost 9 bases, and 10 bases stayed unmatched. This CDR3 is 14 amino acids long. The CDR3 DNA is TGCAGCGTTGAAGATCTTATGGGGGGGAGGTCCCAGTACTTC. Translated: CSVEDLMGGRSQYF.

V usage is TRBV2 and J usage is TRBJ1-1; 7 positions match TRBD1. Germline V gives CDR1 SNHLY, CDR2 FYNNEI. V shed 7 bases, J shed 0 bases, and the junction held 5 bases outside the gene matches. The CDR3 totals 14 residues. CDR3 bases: TGTGCCAGCACCCCAGGGGGGATGAACACTGAAGCTTTCTTT. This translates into CASTPGGMNTEAFF.